Listed below are T cell receptor beta chains from one sample, sequenced in a study of T cells after yellow fever vaccination. MiXCR was run by TCRdb on the 5' RACE reads, yielding one entry per CDR3 protein. Among 300,000 to 450,000 distinct CDR3 sequences listed, roughly 8.4% were seen once. This specimen consisted of PBMCs, obtained roughly 47 days after the first yellow fever vaccination. The receptors derive from a man aged 18 to 30 who received the YFV17D yellow fever vaccine. Each CDR3 is given with its conserved first and last residue. Each record gives: J gene, D gene, V gene, CDR3 protein. The D gene is left open where the match is weak.

j_call: TRBJ1-2; d_call: .; v_call: TRBV20-1; cdr3_aa: CSAPADNYGYTF
j_call: TRBJ1-2; d_call: .; v_call: TRBV29-1; cdr3_aa: CSASSLGRANYGYTF
j_call: TRBJ1-2; d_call: TRBD1; v_call: TRBV12-3/TRBV12-4; cdr3_aa: CASSPATTGGYGYTF
j_call: TRBJ1-5; d_call: .; v_call: TRBV6-1; cdr3_aa: CASVQTLSNQPQHF
j_call: TRBJ1-1; d_call: TRBD1; v_call: TRBV12-3/TRBV12-4; cdr3_aa: CASREQGLGNTEAFF
j_call: TRBJ2-1; d_call: .; v_call: TRBV7-3; cdr3_aa: CASSSGERPYNEQFF
j_call: TRBJ2-7; d_call: TRBD1; v_call: TRBV6-5; cdr3_aa: CASSYLGTGEGEQYF
j_call: TRBJ1-6; d_call: .; v_call: TRBV7-2; cdr3_aa: CASRALGSYNSPLHF
j_call: TRBJ2-5; d_call: TRBD2; v_call: TRBV12-3/TRBV12-4; cdr3_aa: CASSFVTSGGETQYF
j_call: TRBJ2-3; d_call: TRBD1; v_call: TRBV12-3/TRBV12-4; cdr3_aa: CASSRRGTGGTDTQYF
j_call: TRBJ2-7; d_call: TRBD2; v_call: TRBV7-9; cdr3_aa: CASSPTSGGVYEQYF
j_call: TRBJ2-7; d_call: TRBD1; v_call: TRBV7-9; cdr3_aa: CASRRQGARYEQYF
j_call: TRBJ2-3; d_call: TRBD1; v_call: TRBV20-1; cdr3_aa: CSARDLTGGSTDTQYF
j_call: TRBJ2-3; d_call: .; v_call: TRBV5-1; cdr3_aa: CASSLGTSRPSTNTQYF
j_call: TRBJ1-1; d_call: TRBD1; v_call: TRBV20-1; cdr3_aa: CSARVRQGVNTEAFF
j_call: TRBJ2-5; d_call: .; v_call: TRBV5-1; cdr3_aa: CASSLYRGGEETQYF
j_call: TRBJ1-4; d_call: TRBD1; v_call: TRBV11-2; cdr3_aa: CASSRLGQGYEKLFF
j_call: TRBJ2-5; d_call: .; v_call: TRBV6-2/TRBV6-3; cdr3_aa: CASSYGTLRGTQYF
j_call: TRBJ2-6; d_call: .; v_call: TRBV28; cdr3_aa: CASSLEGAGANVLTF
j_call: TRBJ2-3; d_call: .; v_call: TRBV12-3/TRBV12-4; cdr3_aa: CASSLVRGTDTQYF
j_call: TRBJ1-2; d_call: .; v_call: TRBV2; cdr3_aa: CASSELGPESNYGYTF
j_call: TRBJ1-2; d_call: .; v_call: TRBV5-1; cdr3_aa: CASTTSTGMGYGYTF
j_call: TRBJ2-5; d_call: .; v_call: TRBV6-1; cdr3_aa: CASSGRRSVLETQYF
j_call: TRBJ2-2; d_call: .; v_call: TRBV4-3; cdr3_aa: CASSQDPRGANTGELFF
j_call: TRBJ2-1; d_call: TRBD1; v_call: TRBV7-9; cdr3_aa: CASSLARQGRFF
j_call: TRBJ2-1; d_call: .; v_call: TRBV6-1; cdr3_aa: CASLNFGGLRNEQFF
j_call: TRBJ1-2; d_call: .; v_call: TRBV7-2; cdr3_aa: CASNMGGLGYTF
j_call: TRBJ1-5; d_call: .; v_call: TRBV19; cdr3_aa: CASNYGGLVTAQPQHF
j_call: TRBJ1-1; d_call: .; v_call: TRBV12-3/TRBV12-4; cdr3_aa: CASRPGPLNTEAFF
j_call: TRBJ2-7; d_call: TRBD1; v_call: TRBV7-2; cdr3_aa: CASITGGGYEQYF
j_call: TRBJ1-2; d_call: .; v_call: TRBV10-3; cdr3_aa: CAISESGGAGYGYTF
j_call: TRBJ2-1; d_call: .; v_call: TRBV7-2; cdr3_aa: CASSFPSKSSYNEQFF
j_call: TRBJ2-5; d_call: .; v_call: TRBV5-1; cdr3_aa: CASSPRPEETQYF
j_call: TRBJ1-4; d_call: TRBD1; v_call: TRBV5-1; cdr3_aa: CASSNRGPTNEKLFF
j_call: TRBJ2-2; d_call: .; v_call: TRBV5-1; cdr3_aa: CASSLAGWGGTGELFF
j_call: TRBJ2-5; d_call: .; v_call: TRBV20-1; cdr3_aa: CSARAAGNRRPQETQYF
j_call: TRBJ2-3; d_call: .; v_call: TRBV19; cdr3_aa: CASSIARGYDTQYF
j_call: TRBJ1-2; d_call: TRBD1; v_call: TRBV5-5; cdr3_aa: CASSPDGTGYGYTF
j_call: TRBJ2-2; d_call: .; v_call: TRBV6-5; cdr3_aa: CASSYWQGTRELFF
j_call: TRBJ2-5; d_call: .; v_call: TRBV5-1; cdr3_aa: CASSLRGITETQYF